A selection of T cell receptor beta chains follows, all from one sample in a study of blood T cell repertoires in COVID-19. Data came from immunoSEQ multiplex PCR; TCRdb stores just in-frame clones and leaves some out. The table includes approximately 390,000 clones, approximately 87% detected once. Source material: peripheral blood. Receptors originate from a woman aged 60-75 years with COVID-19, enrolled during active disease. Each CDR3 is given without its conserved first and last residue. The order of the fields is clone size, V gene, J gene, CDR3 protein. Size values are once, few and many counts, or a class for expanded clones, and some rows have none.

clone_size: few; v_call: TRBV19; j_call: TRBJ2-1; cdr3_aa: ASSTPSGGANEQF
clone_size: -; v_call: TRBV7-9; j_call: TRBJ1-1; cdr3_aa: ASSFQGNTEAF
clone_size: -; v_call: TRBV7-3; j_call: TRBJ2-3; cdr3_aa: ASSRTSGALTDTQY
clone_size: -; v_call: TRBV18; j_call: TRBJ1-2; cdr3_aa: ASSLDRSSYGYT
clone_size: -; v_call: TRBV11-2; j_call: TRBJ2-7; cdr3_aa: ASSLARTAPYEQY
clone_size: -; v_call: TRBV29-1; j_call: TRBJ2-3; cdr3_aa: SVGTSPDTQY
clone_size: -; v_call: TRBV7-3; j_call: TRBJ2-1; cdr3_aa: ASSSRQGVGSYNEQF
clone_size: -; v_call: TRBV20-1; j_call: TRBJ1-2; cdr3_aa: SASGRGQGAQKSYGYT
clone_size: -; v_call: TRBV30; j_call: TRBJ1-1; cdr3_aa: AWSPPSRDTGETA
clone_size: once; v_call: TRBV3-1/TRBV3-2; j_call: TRBJ1-1; cdr3_aa: ASSQEGRNTEAF
clone_size: -; v_call: TRBV19; j_call: TRBJ2-1; cdr3_aa: ASRFTRDNEQF
clone_size: -; v_call: TRBV28; j_call: TRBJ2-7; cdr3_aa: ASSSGGLGRNYEQY
clone_size: -; v_call: TRBV18; j_call: TRBJ2-7; cdr3_aa: ASSLTGTDSYEQY
clone_size: once; v_call: TRBV27; j_call: TRBJ2-5; cdr3_aa: ASSRRTSGGAVSRSETQY
clone_size: -; v_call: TRBV30; j_call: TRBJ1-6; cdr3_aa: AWAYGTLDSPLH
clone_size: -; v_call: TRBV18; j_call: TRBJ1-5; cdr3_aa: ASSPGVLDNQPQH
clone_size: -; v_call: TRBV5-4; j_call: TRBJ2-4; cdr3_aa: ASSLPGQGGNIQY
clone_size: -; v_call: TRBV19; j_call: TRBJ1-2; cdr3_aa: ASSITGKGGYT
clone_size: -; v_call: TRBV28; j_call: TRBJ1-2; cdr3_aa: ASSLTTGFSGGYT
clone_size: -; v_call: TRBV5-5; j_call: TRBJ1-3; cdr3_aa: ASSLAGQGGGNTIY
clone_size: -; v_call: TRBV30; j_call: TRBJ1-3; cdr3_aa: AWVGQGWEKVENTIY
clone_size: -; v_call: TRBV28; j_call: TRBJ2-7; cdr3_aa: ASSLRSEQY
clone_size: -; v_call: TRBV18; j_call: TRBJ2-5; cdr3_aa: ASSPQRGQETQY
clone_size: -; v_call: TRBV4-2; j_call: TRBJ2-7; cdr3_aa: ASSQDRTSGAYEQY
clone_size: few; v_call: TRBV27; j_call: TRBJ1-6; cdr3_aa: ASSFGTGINSPLH
clone_size: few; v_call: TRBV7-2; j_call: TRBJ1-3; cdr3_aa: ASSWGQNSGNTIY
clone_size: once; v_call: TRBV2; j_call: TRBJ1-2; cdr3_aa: ASSSGHSSGGYT
clone_size: -; v_call: TRBV6-2/TRBV6-3; j_call: TRBJ1-2; cdr3_aa: ASSYSRTYDYGYT
clone_size: -; v_call: TRBV6-6; j_call: TRBJ2-5; cdr3_aa: ASRPRIAGGETQY
clone_size: -; v_call: TRBV6-1; j_call: TRBJ1-4; cdr3_aa: ASSEALRTGYEKLF
clone_size: -; v_call: TRBV28; j_call: TRBJ2-1; cdr3_aa: ASSLVGSYNEQF
clone_size: -; v_call: TRBV2; j_call: TRBJ1-2; cdr3_aa: ASREDRGIGYT
clone_size: -; v_call: TRBV28; j_call: TRBJ1-2; cdr3_aa: ASSPPFSINYGYT
clone_size: -; v_call: TRBV6-5; j_call: TRBJ2-5; cdr3_aa: ASRRSGGGETQY
clone_size: -; v_call: TRBV18; j_call: TRBJ1-2; cdr3_aa: ASSPERGAPRGYGYT
clone_size: -; v_call: TRBV11-2; j_call: TRBJ1-6; cdr3_aa: ASSFRVSYNSPLH
clone_size: once; v_call: TRBV6-4; j_call: TRBJ1-6; cdr3_aa: ASSSGTVGSPLH
clone_size: -; v_call: TRBV19; j_call: TRBJ2-2; cdr3_aa: ASSMFSGELF
clone_size: once; v_call: TRBV19; j_call: TRBJ1-5; cdr3_aa: ASSIYYREGTAH
clone_size: -; v_call: TRBV5-6; j_call: TRBJ1-4; cdr3_aa: ASSPALGRGMNEKLF
clone_size: -; v_call: TRBV13; j_call: TRBJ2-1; cdr3_aa: ASSSLATRYNEQF
clone_size: -; v_call: TRBV5-1; j_call: TRBJ2-5; cdr3_aa: ASSPRQGADETQY
clone_size: few; v_call: TRBV7-9; j_call: TRBJ1-2; cdr3_aa: ASTEVLLDRGLINYGYT
clone_size: -; v_call: TRBV6-5; j_call: TRBJ2-5; cdr3_aa: ASSYGQGRETQY
clone_size: few; v_call: TRBV28; j_call: TRBJ2-7; cdr3_aa: ASSPPGQNYEQY
clone_size: -; v_call: TRBV15; j_call: TRBJ1-5; cdr3_aa: ATETGGDQPQH
clone_size: -; v_call: TRBV5-1; j_call: TRBJ1-3; cdr3_aa: ASSLAPSSGNTIY
clone_size: -; v_call: TRBV19; j_call: TRBJ2-5; cdr3_aa: ASSEYAPTSGDKQETQY
clone_size: once; v_call: TRBV13; j_call: TRBJ1-4; cdr3_aa: ASALRTTSGTNEKLF
clone_size: -; v_call: TRBV10-1; j_call: TRBJ1-5; cdr3_aa: ASSESTIRRSLEQPQH
clone_size: once; v_call: TRBV21-1; j_call: TRBJ2-2; cdr3_aa: ASSQTSRAGELF